What follows is one TCR beta chain and its context. Profiling relied on immunoSEQ multiplex PCR, and the TCRdb table lists in-frame clones only, not all of them. The top ten hold 0.86% of the sample, which has 350,000 to 450,000 clones, just over 90% seen once. The sample comes from a study of blood T cell repertoires in COVID-19. Study details: Sites across the United States, Italy and Spain contributed samples from acute and convalescent COVID-19. T cells, B-cell-depleted T cells, or PBMCs supplied cDNA or gDNA.

Participants spanned ages 18 to 89 years and resided in 20 to 25 US areas. Donors were grouped by their self-reported clinical history. The sequence derives from a woman between 35 and 50 years old who had been exposed to COVID-19. The specimen sequenced was PBMCs or T cells enriched from blood (not recorded which).

This CDR3 reads CASSGPGTEAFF. CDR3 coding DNA: TGTGCCAGCAGCGGCCCGGGCACTGAAGCTTTCTTT. V is TRBV7-9 and J is TRBJ1-1; D gene unclear. Per the germline V gene, CDR1 is SEHNR and CDR2 is FQNEAQ (reference sequence). V lost 5 bases, J lost 4 bases, and 8 bases lay in between. The CDR3 sequence is 12 residues long.